This T cell receptor (beta chain) was recovered during a study of blood T cell repertoires in COVID-19. For the study at large: Sample material is recorded as cDNA or gDNA derived from T cells, B-cell-depleted T cells, or PBMCs.

CDR3 length equals 13 residues. The ends were cut back, 7 bases at V and 1 base at J, with 11 bases in the middle. Germline V gene lookup returns CDR1 SQVTM and CDR2 ANQGSEA. Assay: immunoSEQ multiplex PCR; the TCRdb copy retains only in-frame clones and omits some. The sample contains 200,000 or so clones, around 89% of which appear only once. The chain couples TRBV29-1 to TRBJ2-1; D might be TRBD1 (5 bases). This receptor was taken from a woman aged 30 to 39 who had recovered from COVID-19. The sequencing input was PBMCs or T cells enriched from blood (not recorded which). In DNA, the CDR3 is TGCAGCGCTAGGACAAATTCCTACAATGAGCAGTTCTTC. Translating gives CSARTNSYNEQFF.